A single sample gave rise to the 13 T cell receptor beta chains below, sequenced in a study of blood T cell repertoires in COVID-19. The data were produced by immunoSEQ multiplex PCR, yet TCRdb's version contains in-frame clones alone and is incomplete. Of fewer than 200,000 clones listed, 84% are singletons. Sequencing was performed on peripheral blood. These receptors came from a man aged 40-55 years who had recovered from COVID-19.

The chain has TRBV7-9 and TRBJ1-3; 9 nucleotides agree with TRBD1. CDR1 is SEHNR and CDR2 is FQNEAQ in the germline V gene (reference sequence). The CDR3 is 18 residues long. The ends lost 5 bases at V and 0 bases at J; junction bases unmatched: 11. The CDR3 coding sequence is TGTGCCAGCAGCCCGGGGGAGACAGGGGGTCTCTCTGGAAACACCATATATTTT. Its protein is CASSPGETGGLSGNTIYF.

The gene calls are TRBV28 and TRBJ2-3; 8 positions match TRBD2. The CDR3 has 13 amino acids. CDR1 MDHEN and CDR2 SYDVKM come from the germline V gene. V was clipped by 7 bases and J by 15 bases; unmatched bases: 15. CDR3 coding DNA: TGTGCCAGCAATCCGGGAGGGCGGGAACGGGAATATTTT. Translating it yields CASNPGGREREYF.

The V gene is TRBV6-1, the J gene TRBJ2-1; no firm D call. V was pared by 3 bases and J by 3 bases, with 18 bases between. Germline assignment: CDR1 MNHNS and CDR2 SASEGT. This CDR3 has 17 residues. CDR3 sequence: CASSESLGQKFYNEQFF. The CDR3 coding sequence is TGTGCCAGCAGTGAGTCCCTAGGTCAAAAGTTCTACAATGAGCAGTTCTTC.

The chain is built from TRBV4-1 and TRBJ1-2; D gene uncertain. The CDR3 length is 16 residues. CDR1 and CDR2 (germline): MGHRA, YSYEKL. V lost 1 base and J 4 bases, leaving 16 bases between the germline ends. CDR3 sequence (DNA): TGCGCCAGCAGCCAAGGAAGTGGCAGTATCTCCTATGGCTACACCTTC. This gives the protein CASSQGSGSISYGYTF.

This clone showed up just once. This rearrangement joins TRBV6-5 to TRBJ2-7, with TRBD1 as a possible D gene (6 bases). This CDR3 contains 13 residues. CDR1 is MNHEY and CDR2 is SVGAGI in the germline V gene. The ends were cut back, 8 bases at V and 3 bases at J, with 14 bases in the middle. The CDR3 sequence is CASQQGAHYEQYF. The CDR3 nucleotides read TGTGCCAGCCAACAGGGAGCCCACTACGAGCAGTACTTC.

CDR3 loop: CASKKLISTDTQYF. CDR3 bases: TGTGCCAGCAAAAAACTAATTAGCACAGATACGCAGTATTTT. This sequence joins TRBV2 and TRBJ2-3; D is ambiguous. The CDR3 sequence is 14 residues long. CDR1 is SNHLY, CDR2 FYNNEI, per germline. The ends were cut back, 7 bases at V and 0 bases at J, with 11 bases in the middle.

The J gene is TRBJ1-2, the V gene TRBV6-2 or TRBV6-3; D is perhaps TRBD1 (6 bases). Trimming pared 5 bases from V and 4 bases from J, leaving 14 bases between. Germline V gene lookup returns CDR1 MNHEY and CDR2 SVGEGT. The CDR3 sequence is 14 residues long. CDR3 sequence reads: CASSQNRVGYGYTF. CDR3 DNA sequence: TGTGCCAGCAGTCAGAACAGGGTGGGCTATGGCTACACCTTC.

This chain connects TRBV4-3 to TRBJ1-2, with 10 bases that match TRBD1. This CDR3 is 16 amino acids long. Germline CDR1 reads LGHNA; CDR2 reads YSLEER. With 1 base clipped from V and 6 bases from J, the junction kept 8 bases outside the gene matches. Here the CDR3 reads CASSQARDRGIDGYTF. The DNA of the CDR3 is TGCGCCAGCAGCCAAGCCCGGGACAGGGGTATAGATGGCTACACCTTC.

This sequence joins TRBV28 and TRBJ2-7; D is uncertain. Germline CDR1 is MDHEN and CDR2 is SYDVKM. The CDR3 is made up of 14 amino acids. The germline V and J ends were trimmed by 7 bases and 2 bases, with 15 bases remaining between them. In nucleotides, the CDR3 is TGTGCCAGCACCCAAGGTTTACAGACCTACGAGCAGTACTTC. This codes for CASTQGLQTYEQYF.

The DNA for the CDR3 is TGCAGCGTCCCGAGGACTAGCACAGATACGCAGTATTTT. It specifies CSVPRTSTDTQYF. The chain employs TRBV29-1 and TRBJ2-3; D possibly corresponds to TRBD2 (5 bases). The CDR3 totals 13 residues. Germline V gives CDR1 SQVTM, CDR2 ANQGSEA. The V end was cut by 6 bases, the J end by 0 bases, with 10 bases between.

The gene calls are TRBV6-5 and TRBJ1-2; possibly TRBD1 for D (6 bases). This CDR3 has 14 amino acids. The germline gives CDR1 MNHEY, CDR2 SVGAGI. V dropped 6 bases and J dropped 3 bases, with 14 bases sitting between them. The CDR3: CASRDSGVDYGYTF. The CDR3 DNA reads as TGTGCCAGCAGGGACAGCGGCGTGGACTATGGCTACACCTTC.

The chain carries TRBV2 and TRBJ1-4; weak D call: TRBD1 (6 bases). Trimming took off 6 bases at V and 8 bases at J, with 19 bases between the two ends. This CDR3 has 15 residues. Per germline, CDR1 SNHLY and CDR2 FYNNEI. The CDR3 protein is CASRNTGTTAEKLFF. The CDR3 DNA sequence: TGTGCCAGCAGAAATACAGGGACCACGGCGGAAAAACTGTTTTTT.

This clone was observed once. This chain uses TRBV6-6 with TRBJ2-1; 10 bases are shared with TRBD2. The V gene end was trimmed by 7 bases and the J gene end by 3 bases; junction bases not matched to a gene: 6. CDR3 length equals 15 residues. The germline gives CDR1 MNHNY, CDR2 SVGAGI (reference sequence). The CDR3 region is CASKLAGGLYNEQFF. The CDR3 DNA is TGTGCCAGCAAATTAGCGGGGGGACTCTACAATGAGCAGTTCTTC.